This TCR beta chain was identified during a study of shared clonotypes between healthy human individuals (dated by TCRdb to about 2020). With respect to the entire study: A couple of women and a few men aged 18 to 49 years were included in the cohort. Per donor, three plates each were used for CD4 naive and CD4 memory, two for CD8 naive, and one for CD8 memory. Blood TCR repertoires of 5 or 6 healthy adults were deeply sequenced to estimate repertoire size and the extent of clonotype sharing between individuals. To increase sequencing depth and limit assay-specific biases, different laboratories used diverse techniques to prepare libraries and sequence TCR repertoires. Leukapheresis yielded between about 0.8 and 8.9 billion PBMCs per donor. Here is what the overall study found, with its caveats: About 5% of naive CD4, 3.5% of naive CD8, approximately 2% of memory CD4, and more than 0.35% of memory CD8 clonotypes were shared across four donors. Only blood was sampled, and tissue TCR repertoires likely differ from those in blood. Because the study included a small number of donors, the genetic and exposure-history diversity represented was limited. Pairwise subsampling led to the expectation that sequencing depth would affect the degree of clonotype sharing among donors. Estimated clonotype richness was generally larger for naive than for memory subsets. Clonotypes shared by all four sorted-subset donors showed higher generation probabilities than non-shared clonotypes. Even with the large sequencing depth, rarefaction of the sorted-subset datasets indicated that sequencing was incomplete.

The CDR3, cysteine through phenylalanine, is 14 amino acids long. The read is trimmed to its CDR3 DNA, 42 bases read in frame from base 1. For CDR1 and CDR2, the germline V gene (reference sequence) lists MNHNY and SVGAGI. Relative to germline, V is 6 bases shorter and J is 4 bases shorter, with 15 bases between their ends. Using the deep immunoSEQ assay, multiplex PCR amplified TCR CDR3 regions from genomic DNA. Genomic DNA extracted from each cell subset was distributed evenly over all wells of several immunoSEQ 96-well plates, and each plate served as one replicate. For sorted subsets, roughly 200 ng of genomic DNA, equivalent to around 29,000 T cell genomes, went into each replicate PCR. The purified libraries were quantified using a Qubit 3.0 fluorometer, sized with a Bioanalyzer 2100, and then quantified again using the KAPA Library Quantification kit. Each immunoSEQ 96-well plate was sequenced on its own single-read 150-cycle Illumina NextSeq 550 flow cell. Per the source publication's procedure: The immunoSEQ output contained only junctional sequences without quality scores, so filtering could not match that applied to full-length reads. To assign V/J genes and CDR3, sequences were annotated using PyIR, a Python wrapper for IgBLAST v1.9, with IMGT germline references. Any read was removed if the V/J assignment was weak (E-value above 1e-6), the CDR3 was missing, or the read contained stop codons, out-of-frame junctions, or ambiguous translated residues. V3J clonotypes were defined as sequences sharing an identical inferred V gene, J gene, and CDR3 amino acid sequence. Percentage overlap between repertoires was calculated by dividing the number of shared unique clonotypes by the size of the smaller repertoire. Richness of each repertoire was evaluated using RTK rarefaction, the Chao1 estimator, and Recon v2.1 estimates of unobserved clonotypes. Generation probabilities for all TCRbeta clonotypes obtained by the gDNA method from a handful of donors were computed using OLGA. Imported from immuneACCESS, the table was reduced by TCRdb to in-frame sequences with V and J called. These copies leave out some clones; in studies compared against another copy, an unresolved V gene accounts for under half, and the cause of the remainder is not known. The V and J calls and clone size were taken over from that table, and D and trimming were inferred from the DNA. Recorded for this sample are a few million clones; about 90% of them occurred a single time. Of the sample, approximately 0.4% is held by the ten largest clones.

Note on this clone: The clone's antigen remains unknown. Base qualities are not recorded, but no much larger clone differs from it by a single base.

Donors were healthy HIV-negative adults with no recently reported acute infections or vaccinations. Every donor was a Caucasian adult residing in Nashville, Tennessee, USA. CD4+ T cells were enriched through magnetic negative selection, after which naive cells were positively selected on CD45RA and the remaining negative fraction served as the memory subset. Blood was obtained by leukapheresis, after which PBMCs were separated by Ficoll-Histopaque density gradient centrifugation and cryopreserved in liquid nitrogen vapor phase. Analytical flow cytometry was used to check the purity and quantity of each magnetically sorted T cell population. Each sorted fraction had its genomic DNA isolated and then quantified by UV absorbance on a Nanodrop 2000c.

Sequencing was carried out using naive CD4+ T cells from PBMCs. The intended sense of this specimen's cell subset or site label: CD45RA+ positively selected. The sequence was collected from a man younger than 35 in good health. Some clones in this sample may be carry-over from other donors' samples. The sequence links TRBV6-6 to TRBJ1-2; the D gene is perhaps TRBD1, from 6 matching bases. The DNA is as follows: TGTGCCAGCAGCCGCAACCCAGGGGTCTATGGCTACACCTTC. The translation is CASSRNPGVYGYTF.